A single T cell receptor beta chain is shown here with its context. The sample belongs to a study of shared clonotypes between healthy human individuals. The table came from immunoSEQ multiplex PCR; TCRdb's copy has only in-frame clones and leaves some out. Here the sample spans about 2.1 million clones, 93% being singletons. CDR3 length: 17 residues. Looked up from germline, CDR1 is MGHRA and CDR2 is YSYEKL. Germline trimming cut 4 bases from V and 1 base from J; bases unmatched to any gene: 10. Terminally differentiated effector memory CD45RA+ cells were left out of the naive CD8 fraction, which was CD45RO-negative and positively selected for CCR7.

The receptor's source is a man aged 18-30 years in good health. Some clones in this sample may be carry-over from other donors' samples. Material for sequencing was naive CD8+ T cells from PBMCs. V and J are TRBV4-1 and TRBJ1-1, with 9 bases lining up with TRBD1. The CDR3 bases are TGCGCCAGCAGCCCCCTGCGGACAGGGGTCCCGAACACTGAAGCTTTCTTT. Protein product: CASSPLRTGVPNTEAFF.